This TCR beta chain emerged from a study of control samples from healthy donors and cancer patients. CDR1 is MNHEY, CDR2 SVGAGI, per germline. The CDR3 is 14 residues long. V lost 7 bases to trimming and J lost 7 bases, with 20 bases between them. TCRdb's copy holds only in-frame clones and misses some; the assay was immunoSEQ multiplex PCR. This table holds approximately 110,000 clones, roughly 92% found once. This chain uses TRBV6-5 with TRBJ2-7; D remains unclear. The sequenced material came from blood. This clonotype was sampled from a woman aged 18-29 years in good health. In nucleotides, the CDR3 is TGTGCCAGCACGACCGGGCCAGTCTCGTGGGAGCAGTACTTC. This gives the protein CASTTGPVSWEQYF.